The 18 T cell receptor beta chains below come from one sample, sequenced in a study of blood T cell repertoires in COVID-19 (dated by TCRdb to about 2020). Library preparation employed the immunoSEQ multiplex PCR assay. TCRdb stores this immuneACCESS table with in-frame sequences only. Part of the clones is absent; in the studies checked, under half of the shortfall reflects unresolved V genes, and no reason is known for the rest. This sample lists some 31,000 clones; 65% to 90% were detected once. The leading ten clones occupy about 8.6% of the sample. The sequencing sample was made of peripheral blood. These receptors originate from an elderly man with active COVID-19.

The chain has TRBV3-1 (or the pseudogene TRBV3-2) and TRBJ2-7; D unclear. The CDR3 is made up of 12 amino acids. Germline loops: CDR1 LGHDT, CDR2 YNNKEL (reference sequence). Trimming cost V 5 bases and J 0 bases, with 5 bases left between them. The CDR3 loop is CASSVSSYEQYF. The CDR3 nucleotides are TGTGCCAGCAGCGTTAGCTCCTACGAGCAGTACTTC.

V is TRBV11-3 and J is TRBJ2-3; no clear D. Trimming left V 5 bases short and J 1 base short, with 10 bases between. CDR3 length: 14 amino acids. Germline CDR1 is SGHNT and CDR2 is YENEEA. CDR3 amino acids: CASSPFEGTDTQYF. For the CDR3, the DNA is TGTGCCAGCAGCCCCTTCGAGGGCACAGATACGCAGTATTTT.

Judged by abundance, this clone is medium-sized. The rearrangement uses TRBV24-1 and TRBJ2-5; 7 bases map to TRBD1. CDR1 and CDR2 (germline): KGHDR, SFDVKD. With V trimmed by 9 bases and J by 1 base, 1 base remained unmatched. The CDR3 has 12 amino acids. The CDR3 spells CATRDSQETQYF. In DNA, the CDR3 is TGTGCCACCCGGGACAGCCAAGAGACCCAGTACTTC.

The genes are TRBV5-8 and TRBJ2-5; 10 bases are shared with TRBD2. The CDR3 spans 16 residues. Looked up from germline, CDR1 is SGHTS and CDR2 is YDEGEE. J lost 0 bases, V lost 5 bases, and 7 bases had no gene match. CDR3 loop: CASRYPSGGNQETQYF. The CDR3 nucleotides are TGTGCCAGCAGGTATCCTAGCGGGGGAAACCAAGAGACCCAGTACTTC.

This rearrangement joins TRBV7-2 to TRBJ1-1, with 10 bases that match TRBD1. The CDR3 is 15 residues long. The V segment lost 7 bases and the J segment 8 bases; nucleotides outside the gene matches: 13. The germline gives CDR1 SGHTA, CDR2 FQGNSA. CDR3 in amino acids: CASNDRDRGPREAFF. In DNA form, the CDR3 reads TGTGCCAGCAACGACCGGGACAGGGGCCCCCGGGAAGCTTTCTTT.

The gene calls are TRBV7-8 and TRBJ1-1; a weak D match, TRBD1 (5 bases). The CDR3 contains 16 residues. V was cut by 1 base and J by 5 bases, with 17 bases left in between. The germline V gene has CDR1 SGHVS and CDR2 FQNEAQ. As DNA, the CDR3 is TGTGCCAGCAGCTTAGTTCGTTCAGGGAAAAGTACTGAAGCTTTCTTT. This sequence encodes CASSLVRSGKSTEAFF. Full variable domain (rest looked up from reference TRBV7-8 and TRBJ1-1): GAGVSQSPRYKVAKRGQDVALRCDPISGHVSLFWYQQALGQGPEFLTYFQNEAQLDKSGLPSDRFFAERPEGSVSTLKIQRTQQEDSAVYLCASSLVRSGKSTEAFFGQGTRLTVV.

The V call is TRBV5-4, the J call TRBJ2-1; D perhaps matches TRBD1 (6 bases). The CDR3 runs 14 residues. Trimming stripped 4 bases from V and 7 bases from J, with 15 bases between. Germline V gives CDR1 SGHNT, CDR2 YYREEE (reference sequence). CDR3 loop: CASSLNQGPNEQFF. The CDR3 bases are TGTGCCAGCAGCCTGAACCAGGGGCCTAATGAGCAGTTCTTC.

The chain employs TRBV13 and TRBJ1-1, with 10 bases matching TRBD1. This CDR3 has 15 amino acids. Germline V lookup: CDR1 PRHDT, CDR2 FYEKMQ (reference sequence). The trim removed 4 bases at V and 3 bases at J, leaving 5 bases unmatched. The CDR3 region has the DNA TGTGCCAGCAGCTCAGGGACAGGGGCGGACACTGAAGCTTTCTTT. Its translation: CASSSGTGADTEAFF.

The chain couples TRBV11-2 to TRBJ2-5; 8 nucleotides align to TRBD2. J gave up 0 bases and V 1 base, and 4 bases lay outside the gene matches. This CDR3 contains 16 residues. Germline values: CDR1 SGHAT, CDR2 FQNNGV. The CDR3 protein is CASSLGVAGNQETQYF. Written as DNA, the CDR3 is TGTGCCAGCAGCTTAGGGGTAGCGGGGAACCAAGAGACCCAGTACTTC.

This rearrangement joins TRBV2 to TRBJ1-4, with D unclear. Germline assignment: CDR1 SNHLY and CDR2 FYNNEI. V lost 3 bases and J 3 bases, leaving 8 bases between the germline ends. This CDR3 is 14 amino acids long. The CDR3: CASSDQMANEKLFF. Written as DNA, the CDR3 is TGTGCCAGCAGTGACCAGATGGCTAATGAAAAACTGTTTTTT. The full variable domain, with the rest looked up from reference TRBV2 and TRBJ1-4, is EPEVTQTPSHQVTQMGQEVILRCVPISNHLYFYWYRQILGQKVEFLVSFYNNEISEKSEIFDDQFSVERPDGSNFTLKIRSTKLEDSAMYFCASSDQMANEKLFFGSGTQLSVL.

This chain uses TRBV24-1 with TRBJ2-3; tentative D call: TRBD1 (5 bases). Trimming cost V 7 bases and J 2 bases, with 12 bases left between them. Germline loops: CDR1 KGHDR, CDR2 SFDVKD. CDR3 length: 14 amino acids. CDR3 protein: CATSPDSDTDTQYF. In DNA, the CDR3 is TGTGCCACCAGCCCTGACAGTGACACAGATACGCAGTATTTT.

This clone has a handful of counts. This chain's CDR3 is CASSVRTGGVYGYTF. DNA of the CDR3: TGTGCCAGCAGCGTACGGACAGGGGGCGTCTATGGCTACACCTTC. J is TRBJ1-2 and V is TRBV7-2, with 11 positions matching TRBD1. Germline-derived CDR1 and CDR2 are SGHTA and FQGNSA. Trimming took 5 bases from V and 4 from J; bases not matched to a gene: 6. The CDR3 contains 15 residues.

In its sample, this clone was seen a few times. This chain's CDR3 is CASSSDRDQHF. The CDR3 region has the DNA TGTGCCAGCAGTTCGGACAGGGACCAGCATTTT. J is TRBJ1-5 and V is TRBV2; 8 nucleotides align to TRBD1. Germline values: CDR1 SNHLY, CDR2 FYNNEI. The ends lost 5 bases at V and 12 bases at J; junction bases unmatched: 3. The CDR3 runs to 11 residues.

This clone appeared a single time. This chain links TRBV4-3 with TRBJ2-2, with no clear D. The CDR3 covers 14 residues. The V end was cut by 4 bases, the J end by 7 bases, with 13 bases between. Germline V gene lookup returns CDR1 LGHNA and CDR2 YSLEER. The CDR3 region is CASSPRLNGGELFF. The DNA for the CDR3 is TGCGCCAGCAGCCCTCGACTTAATGGCGGGGAGCTGTTTTTT.

This clone was seen once. The V and J genes are TRBV3-1 (or the pseudogene TRBV3-2) and TRBJ2-1, with TRBD1 matching 7 bases. Germline-derived CDR1 and CDR2 are LGHDT and YNNKEL (reference sequence). This CDR3 comprises 17 residues. V dropped 4 bases and J dropped 4; count of bases not matched to a gene: 13. The CDR3 DNA reads TGTGCCAGCAGCCCTGCCCCAACCGGGACAGCGTACAATGAGCAGTTCTTC. Its translation: CASSPAPTGTAYNEQFF.

This chain links TRBV5-1 with TRBJ1-1, with D perhaps TRBD1 (5 bases). Germline values: CDR1 SGHRS, CDR2 YFSETQ. The CDR3 covers 14 residues. V shed 6 bases and J shed 8 bases, with 20 bases lying between them. This CDR3 is CASILGLGASEAFF. CDR3 bases: TGCGCCAGCATCCTCGGACTAGGGGCCTCAGAAGCTTTCTTT.

This sequence joins TRBV27 and TRBJ2-1; TRBD2 agrees at 9 bases. This CDR3 spans 15 amino acids. The V and J ends lost 6 bases and 2 bases, in that order; junction bases with no gene match: 5. In germline, CDR1 is MNHEY, CDR2 SMNVEV (reference sequence). CDR3 sequence: CASRPGTSPYNEQFF. The DNA for the CDR3 is TGTGCCAGCAGACCCGGGACTAGCCCCTACAATGAGCAGTTCTTC.

The J gene is TRBJ1-1, the V gene TRBV5-1; D is unclear. CDR1 is SGHRS, CDR2 YFSETQ, per germline. The V and J ends lost 0 bases and 11 bases respectively, with 23 bases between them. CDR3 length: 16 amino acids. CDR3 region: CASSLEASYPEAEAFF. CDR3 nucleotide sequence: TGCGCCAGCAGCTTGGAAGCCTCTTACCCGGAGGCAGAGGCTTTCTTT.